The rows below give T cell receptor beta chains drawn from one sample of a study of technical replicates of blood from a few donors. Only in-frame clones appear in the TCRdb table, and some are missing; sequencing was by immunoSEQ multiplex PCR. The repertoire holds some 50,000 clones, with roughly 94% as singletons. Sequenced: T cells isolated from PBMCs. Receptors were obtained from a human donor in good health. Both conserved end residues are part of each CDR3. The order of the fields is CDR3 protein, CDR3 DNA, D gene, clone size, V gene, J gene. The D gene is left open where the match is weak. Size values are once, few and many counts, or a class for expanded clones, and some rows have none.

CDR3aa: CASSHGQNSNQPQHF
CDR3nt: TGTGCCAGCAGCCACGGACAGAATAGCAATCAGCCCCAGCATTTT
d_gene: NA
abundance: NA
v_gene: TRBV11-2
j_gene: TRBJ1-5

CDR3aa: CASSFTRHNEQFF
CDR3nt: TGTGCCAGCAGTTTTACACGCCACAATGAGCAGTTCTTC
d_gene: NA
abundance: NA
v_gene: TRBV28
j_gene: TRBJ2-1

CDR3aa: CASSLGRPGGSDTQYF
CDR3nt: TGTGCCAGCAGCTTAGGGAGACCCGGGGGGTCAGATACGCAGTATTTT
d_gene: TRBD2
abundance: NA
v_gene: TRBV13
j_gene: TRBJ2-3

CDR3aa: CASERGSSYEQYF
CDR3nt: TGTGCCAGTGAGCGGGGCAGCTCCTACGAGCAGTACTTC
d_gene: TRBD2
abundance: NA
v_gene: TRBV28
j_gene: TRBJ2-7

CDR3aa: CASSLYSSSYNEQFF
CDR3nt: TGCGCCAGCAGCTTATACAGTTCGTCCTACAATGAGCAGTTCTTC
d_gene: NA
abundance: NA
v_gene: TRBV5-1
j_gene: TRBJ2-1

CDR3aa: CASSPHSGTSRFPTQYF
CDR3nt: TGTGCCAGCAGCCCCCACTCGGGGACTAGCAGGTTCCCGACCCAGTACTTC
d_gene: TRBD2
abundance: once
v_gene: TRBV9
j_gene: TRBJ2-5

CDR3aa: CSVEGGVEGYGYTF
CDR3nt: TGCAGCGTTGAAGGGGGGGTTGAAGGGTACGGCTACACCTTC
d_gene: NA
abundance: NA
v_gene: TRBV29-1
j_gene: TRBJ1-2

CDR3aa: CASGNSGDEQYF
CDR3nt: TGTGCCAGCGGGAATTCGGGAGACGAGCAGTACTTC
d_gene: NA
abundance: NA
v_gene: TRBV7-9
j_gene: TRBJ2-7

CDR3aa: CASGTGNTEAFF
CDR3nt: TGCGCCAGCGGGACAGGGAACACTGAAGCTTTCTTT
d_gene: TRBD1
abundance: NA
v_gene: TRBV10-1
j_gene: TRBJ1-1

CDR3aa: CASSLAPKRHQQETQYF
CDR3nt: TGTGCCAGCAGCTTAGCGCCGAAGCGGCATCAACAAGAGACCCAGTACTTC
d_gene: NA
abundance: NA
v_gene: TRBV7-9
j_gene: TRBJ2-5

CDR3aa: CASSYSKTSTDTQYF
CDR3nt: TGTGCCAGCAGTTACTCGAAGACTAGCACAGATACGCAGTATTTT
d_gene: NA
abundance: NA
v_gene: TRBV6-6
j_gene: TRBJ2-3

CDR3aa: CASQSGPVSYEQYF
CDR3nt: TGTGCCAGTCAGAGCGGGCCTGTCTCCTACGAGCAGTACTTC
d_gene: NA
abundance: NA
v_gene: TRBV10-3
j_gene: TRBJ2-7

CDR3aa: CASSFGQNAPYNEQFF
CDR3nt: TGTGCCAGCAGCTTCGGACAGAACGCCCCCTACAATGAGCAGTTCTTC
d_gene: NA
abundance: NA
v_gene: TRBV11-2
j_gene: TRBJ2-1

CDR3aa: CASSSFFGEVSPYEQYF
CDR3nt: TGTGCCAGCAGCTCATTTTTCGGCGAGGTCTCCCCCTACGAGCAGTACTTC
d_gene: NA
abundance: NA
v_gene: TRBV11-3
j_gene: TRBJ2-7

CDR3aa: CASSRPGKVTGELFF
CDR3nt: TGTGCCAGCAGCCGTCCCGGGAAAGTCACCGGGGAGCTGTTTTTT
d_gene: NA
abundance: NA
v_gene: TRBV28
j_gene: TRBJ2-2

CDR3aa: CASSLADSNSPLHF
CDR3nt: TGTGCCAGCAGCTTAGCGGACAGTAATTCACCCCTCCACTTT
d_gene: NA
abundance: NA
v_gene: TRBV7-6
j_gene: TRBJ1-6

CDR3aa: CASNRGVRGYTF
CDR3nt: TGTGCCAGCAACAGGGGGGTGCGTGGCTACACCTTC
d_gene: TRBD1
abundance: NA
v_gene: TRBV28
j_gene: TRBJ1-2

CDR3aa: CAIQDRGTTLSGRNTIYF
CDR3nt: TGTGCCATCCAGGACAGGGGGACTACTCTCTCTGGGCGAAACACCATATATTTT
d_gene: TRBD1
abundance: NA
v_gene: TRBV10-3
j_gene: TRBJ1-3

CDR3aa: CASSSRTATPSTDTQYF
CDR3nt: TGTGCCAGCAGTTCTCGGACAGCAACCCCTAGCACAGATACGCAGTATTTT
d_gene: NA
abundance: NA
v_gene: TRBV28
j_gene: TRBJ2-3

CDR3aa: CASSFSIGGTSGSIYEQYF
CDR3nt: TGTGCCAGCAGTTTTTCGATCGGCGGGACTAGCGGGAGTATCTACGAGCAGTACTTC
d_gene: TRBD2
abundance: NA
v_gene: TRBV28
j_gene: TRBJ2-7

CDR3aa: CASSFPGGYGYTF
CDR3nt: TGTGCCAGCAGCTTTCCGGGAGGCTATGGCTACACCTTC
d_gene: NA
abundance: NA
v_gene: TRBV7-6
j_gene: TRBJ1-2

CDR3aa: CASSLAGVLVTSGILF
CDR3nt: TGCGCCAGCAGCTTGGCCGGGGTGTTGGTGACTAGCGGGATTCTCTTC
d_gene: TRBD2
abundance: NA
v_gene: TRBV5-1
j_gene: TRBJ2-1

CDR3aa: CASSTQGGWADTQYF
CDR3nt: TGTGCCAGCAGTACTCAAGGGGGCTGGGCAGATACGCAGTATTTT
d_gene: TRBD1
abundance: NA
v_gene: TRBV7-9
j_gene: TRBJ2-3

CDR3aa: CASSPDPGGASEAFF
CDR3nt: TGTGCCAGCAGCCCCGACCCAGGGGGCGCTTCTGAAGCTTTCTTT
d_gene: TRBD1
abundance: NA
v_gene: TRBV7-3
j_gene: TRBJ1-1

CDR3aa: CASSPRTGGLEQPQHF
CDR3nt: TGTGCCAGCAGCCCCCGGACAGGGGGCTTGGAGCAGCCCCAGCATTTT
d_gene: TRBD1
abundance: NA
v_gene: TRBV7-9
j_gene: TRBJ1-5

CDR3aa: CASSLSAVSYEQYF
CDR3nt: TGTGCCAGCAGCTTATCTGCAGTCTCCTACGAGCAGTACTTC
d_gene: NA
abundance: NA
v_gene: TRBV7-6
j_gene: TRBJ2-7

CDR3aa: CARRIRAGGETQYF
CDR3nt: TGTGCCAGACGGATTAGAGCGGGTGGGGAGACCCAGTACTTC
d_gene: NA
abundance: NA
v_gene: TRBV10-3
j_gene: TRBJ2-5

CDR3aa: CASSSGLPTLFSGANVLTF
CDR3nt: TGCGCCAGCAGCTCAGGACTGCCTACCCTCTTCTCTGGGGCCAACGTCCTGACTTTC
d_gene: NA
abundance: NA
v_gene: TRBV5-1
j_gene: TRBJ2-6